The next 20 T cell receptor beta chains were all read from a single sample in a study of blood T cells in healthy people across ages. Combining a sample-barcoded 5' primer with a J-beta primer mix, a second PCR ran for about 7 to 11 cycles. TCRdb re-derived calls from the 5' RACE reads in MiXCR, one entry per CDR3 protein. The table lists 550,000 to 750,000 distinct CDR3 sequences, under 25% of them singletons, with under 4% in the top ten. Sequencing was done on a sample of blood. These receptors originate from a man in his 70s in good health.

This chain joins TRBV29-1 and TRBJ2-1, with 12 bases aligning to TRBD2. There are 14 residues in the CDR3. Per germline, CDR1 SQVTM and CDR2 ANQGSEA. V lost 6 bases, J lost 9 bases, and 9 bases stayed unmatched. CDR3: CSVGKTSGSVEQFF. The CDR3 DNA sequence: TGCAGCGTCGGAAAGACTAGCGGGAGCGTTGAGCAGTTCTTC.

The sample holds many counts of this clonotype. The chain employs TRBV7-2 and TRBJ2-3; unclear D gene. The CDR3 contains 16 residues. The germline gives CDR1 SGHTA, CDR2 FQGNSA. The germline V and J ends were trimmed by 5 bases and 0 bases, with 15 bases remaining between them. CDR3 sequence: CASSQKDGFSTDTQYF. The CDR3 DNA follows: TGTGCCAGCAGCCAAAAGGACGGATTTAGCACAGATACGCAGTATTTT.

This clonotype has a count of ten or more. The chain has TRBV12-3 or TRBV12-4 and TRBJ2-2, with D possibly TRBD2 on 6 matching bases. The CDR3 consists of 14 residues. Trimming took 0 bases from V and 5 from J, leaving 7 bases between them. This CDR3 is CASSLAEGTGELFF. The DNA for the CDR3 is TGTGCCAGCAGTTTAGCGGAGGGGACCGGGGAGCTGTTTTTT.

In this sample, this clonotype turned up a few times. V gene TRBV6-5 combines with J gene TRBJ2-1; a possible D gene is TRBD2 (6 bases). Trimming removed 6 bases from V and 5 bases from J, with 14 bases in between. Per germline, CDR1 MNHEY and CDR2 SVGAGI. The CDR3 is 14 amino acids. CDR3: CASRRLGRHNEQFF. The CDR3 DNA sequence: TGTGCCAGCAGAAGACTAGGCCGGCACAATGAGCAGTTCTTC.

The CDR3: CAISELAGGPYEQFF. The CDR3 DNA reads as TGTGCCATCAGTGAATTAGCGGGAGGGCCCTATGAGCAGTTCTTC. The chain carries TRBV10-3 and TRBJ2-1; 11 nucleotides line up with TRBD2. The CDR3 spans 15 residues. Trimming took 3 bases from V and 8 from J; bases not matched to a gene: 6. CDR1 and CDR2 from the germline V gene are ENHRY and SYGVKD.

Ten or more counts support this clonotype. V is TRBV20-1 and J is TRBJ2-1; D unresolved. The germline CDR1 and CDR2 sequences are DFQATT and SNEGSKA (reference sequence). V was cut by 5 bases and J by 5 bases, with 16 bases left in between. The CDR3 runs to 14 residues. The CDR3 loop reads CSARISLSDNEQFF. The CDR3 nucleotides are TGCAGTGCTCGAATATCACTAAGTGACAATGAGCAGTTCTTC.

The table lists this clonotype with a few counts. Given a much more abundant clone one base away, this may be a read error. The conserved phenylalanine or tryptophan normally closing the CDR3 is absent here, so this likely arose from a read error. The CDR3 reads CASSEALGRGGEQYS. The CDR3 DNA sequence: TGTGCCAGCAGTGAAGCGTTAGGTAGGGGGGGCGAGCAGTACTCC. The chain uses TRBV2 and TRBJ2-7; TRBD2 might be the D (7 bases). The ends were cut back, 0 bases at V and 6 bases at J, with 15 bases in the middle. CDR3 size: 15 residues. Germline assignment: CDR1 SNHLY and CDR2 FYNNEI.

The V and J genes are TRBV29-1 and TRBJ2-5; 9 bases align to TRBD1. The CDR3 runs 15 residues. CDR1 is SQVTM and CDR2 is ANQGSEA in the germline V gene. The trim removed 7 bases at V and 2 bases at J, leaving 11 bases unmatched. CDR3 DNA sequence: TGCAGCGGACTAACCGGGACAGGGCAACAAGAGACCCAGTACTTC. Its translation: CSGLTGTGQQETQYF.

The chain recombines TRBV5-4 with TRBJ1-4; the D is unclear. The CDR3 spans 15 residues. Germline V gives CDR1 SGHNT, CDR2 YYREEE (reference sequence). V was trimmed by 4 bases and J by 8 bases, leaving 18 bases between them. The CDR3 here is CASSPETRGGEKLFF. The CDR3 coding sequence is TGTGCCAGCAGCCCCGAGACACGCGGCGGAGAAAAACTGTTTTTT.

This clonotype was observed a handful of times. V usage is TRBV12-3 or TRBV12-4 and J usage is TRBJ2-5; tentative D call: TRBD1 (5 bases). The J call is uncertain, as TRBJ2-7 better fits the DNA end. The CDR3 is made up of 16 amino acids. CDR3 protein: CASSYTAGPTTYEQYF. The CDR3 DNA reads TGTGCCAGCAGCTATACGGCAGGGCCAACAACCTACGAGCAGTACTTC.

CDR3 coding DNA: TGCAGCGCCCGGAGCGGGGGCTCCCAAGAGACCCAGTACTTC. It yields the protein CSARSGGSQETQYF. This chain connects TRBV29-1 to TRBJ2-5, with TRBD2 identical over 8 bases. Germline V CDR1 and CDR2: SQVTM, ANQGSEA. The CDR3 has 14 amino acids. After removal of 7 bases from V and 1 base from J, the junction contained 8 bases not matched to a gene.

This clonotype has ten or more counts. The chain recombines TRBV20-1 with TRBJ1-4; D gene ambiguous. Germline V gene sequence: CDR1 DFQATT, CDR2 SNEGSKA (reference sequence). The CDR3 is 15 amino acids. V lost 3 bases to trimming and J lost 7 bases, with 18 bases between them. The CDR3 bases are TGCAGTGCTAGCTATAGGACTACGCACAGTGAAAAACTGTTTTTT. Its translation is CSASYRTTHSEKLFF.

The sample holds a few counts of this clonotype. A read error may be the cause here, since a much bigger clone is one base away. This chain links TRBV5-1 with TRBJ2-7; weak D call: TRBD2 (6 bases). CDR3 length: 16 amino acids. Germline V gene lookup returns CDR1 SGHRS and CDR2 YFSETQ. V lost 3 bases and J lost 3, with 19 bases in between. DNA of the CDR3: TGCGCCAGCAGCTCGGGAAGTGGCGGGAACATCTACGAGCAGTACTTC. Amino acids: CASSSGSGGNIYEQYF.

This chain connects TRBV2 to TRBJ2-6; D may be TRBD1 (6 bases). Germline CDR1 SNHLY, CDR2 FYNNEI. The V end lost 6 bases, the J end lost 4 bases, and 13 bases lay between the germline ends. The CDR3 is made up of 15 amino acids. DNA of the CDR3: TGTGCCAGCAGGGCACAGGGACCCGGGGCCAACGTCCTGACTTTC. It yields the protein CASRAQGPGANVLTF.

The gene calls are TRBV29-1 and TRBJ2-3; D is tentatively TRBD1 or TRBD2 (5 bases each). Germline-derived CDR1 and CDR2 are SQVTM and ANQGSEA. With 2 bases removed from V and 11 bases from J, the gap between germline ends came to 11 bases. This CDR3 contains 11 residues. CDR3 region: CSVELGDRQYF. CDR3 coding DNA: TGCAGCGTTGAATTGGGAGACAGGCAGTATTTT.

This clonotype was observed a handful of times. The V call is TRBV4-3, the J call TRBJ2-1; TRBD2 agrees at 9 bases. The V and J ends lost 10 bases and 0 bases, in that order; junction bases with no gene match: 13. Per the germline V gene, CDR1 is LGHNA and CDR2 is YSLEER. There are 17 residues in the CDR3. The CDR3 bases are TGCGCCACCCCCAAGTGGCTAGCGGGGATCTCCTACAATGAGCAGTTCTTC. Its protein product is CATPKWLAGISYNEQFF.

The rearrangement joins TRBV4-3 to TRBJ1-4, with 9 bases aligning to TRBD1. The trim removed 3 bases at V and 2 bases at J, leaving 4 bases unmatched. Germline V gene lookup returns CDR1 LGHNA and CDR2 YSLEER. This CDR3 spans 16 amino acids. This CDR3 reads CASSHRTGATNEKLFF. In nucleotides, the CDR3 is TGCGCCAGCAGCCACCGGACAGGGGCTACTAATGAAAAACTGTTTTTT.

The table lists this clonotype with a few counts. The chain employs TRBV21-1 and TRBJ2-5; no DNA check was done on the table's D call, TRBD2. TRBV21-1 is described as a pseudogene. There are 18 residues in the CDR3. The CDR3 DNA reads as TGTGCCAGCAGCCGCCCTGGAGGTACTAGCGGGAGATTAAAGACCCAGTACTTC. It codes for CASSRPGGTSGRLKTQYF.

This chain joins TRBV18 and TRBJ2-5, with 7 bases that match TRBD2. The junction had 9 bases not matched to a gene; V was cut back by 1 base and J by 4 bases. The CDR3 runs to 16 residues. The V gene's germline CDR1 is KGHSH and CDR2 LQKENI. The DNA of the CDR3 is TGTGCCAGCTCACCACTCGCGGGAGAGAACCGAGAGACCCAGTACTTC. It codes for CASSPLAGENRETQYF.

The rearrangement uses TRBV5-1 and TRBJ2-7, with a possible D match to TRBD2 (6 bases). CDR3 size: 16 residues. V lost 1 base and J 0 bases, leaving 14 bases between the germline ends. Germline loops: CDR1 SGHRS, CDR2 YFSETQ. Written as DNA, the CDR3 is TGCGCCAGCAGCTTGAACTCTGGGGGGAACTCCTACGAGCAGTACTTC. This sequence encodes CASSLNSGGNSYEQYF.